A selection of T cell receptor beta chains follows, all from one sample in a study of high-grade serous ovarian cancer treatment subgroups. Assay: immunoSEQ multiplex PCR; the TCRdb copy retains only in-frame clones and omits some. The top ten clones hold approximately 4.2% of a sample with more than 8,000 clones, under 70% of them seen once. What was sequenced was tumor tissue. The receptors were gathered from a human donor with high-grade serous ovarian cancer. Both conserved end residues are part of each CDR3. A D gene is named only where the DNA matches it firmly. Rows give clone size only sometimes, using once, few, many, or a class for an expanded clone.

j_call v_call clone_size d_call cdr3_aa cdr3_nt
TRBJ2-3 TRBV9 - - CASSVEGSDTQYF TGTGCCAGCAGCGTGGAGGGTTCCGATACGCAGTATTTT
TRBJ1-1 TRBV7-9 - - CASSLKGLNTEAFF TGTGCCAGCAGCTTAAAGGGGTTGAACACTGAAGCTTTCTTT
TRBJ2-7 TRBV7-2 few TRBD2 CASSPTSGRAAEQYF TGTGCCAGCAGCCCGACTAGCGGGAGGGCCGCGGAGCAGTACTTC
TRBJ1-5 TRBV13 few - CASSLGGKNQPQHF TGTGCCAGCAGCTTAGGAGGGAAGAATCAGCCCCAGCATTTT
TRBJ1-3 TRBV7-9 - - CASSFRNTIYF TGTGCCAGCAGCTTCCGAAACACCATATATTTT
TRBJ2-7 TRBV7-8 once - CASSLARGLVYEQYF TGTGCCAGCAGCTTAGCCAGGGGACTGGTCTACGAGCAGTACTTC
TRBJ2-2 TRBV30 - - CAWRVPSPGELFF TGTGCCTGGAGGGTTCCTTCCCCCGGGGAGCTGTTTTTT
TRBJ1-1 TRBV28 once - CASSPLGGGFNTEAFF TGTGCCAGCAGTCCCCTCGGGGGGGGTTTTAACACTGAAGCTTTCTTT
TRBJ2-7 TRBV4-1 medium-sized TRBD1 CASSQLPGQASDEQYF TGCGCCAGCAGCCAACTGCCAGGACAGGCGTCTGACGAGCAGTACTTC
TRBJ2-3 TRBV9 once TRBD2 CASSVAGLRRGGATDTQYF TGTGCCAGCAGCGTAGCGGGACTAAGGAGGGGTGGGGCCACAGATACGCAGTATTTT
TRBJ2-1 TRBV13 - TRBD2 CASSSLSGGPYNEQFF TGTGCCAGCAGCTCCCTTTCGGGAGGCCCTTACAATGAGCAGTTCTTC
TRBJ2-5 TRBV4-1 - - CASSQGLAETQYF TGCGCCAGCAGCCAAGGTCTAGCAGAGACCCAGTACTTC
TRBJ2-2 TRBV7-8 - TRBD2 CASSPTGGSGRAVGELFF TGTGCCAGCAGCCCTACCGGGGGTAGCGGGAGGGCGGTCGGGGAGCTGTTTTTT
TRBJ2-1 TRBV7-9 - TRBD1 CASSLASFDRGWSNEQFF TGTGCCAGCAGCTTAGCTAGCTTCGACAGGGGATGGAGCAATGAGCAGTTCTTC
TRBJ2-1 TRBV7-3 - - CASSLAAGSYNEQFF TGTGCCAGCAGCTTAGCGGCTGGCTCCTACAATGAGCAGTTCTTC
TRBJ1-4 TRBV19 - - CASSIQGLHNEKLFF TGTGCCAGTAGTATCCAGGGACTGCATAATGAAAAACTGTTTTTT
TRBJ2-1 TRBV4-2 - TRBD2 CASSHPLAGHSYNEQFF TGTGCCAGCAGTCACCCATTAGCGGGGCACTCCTACAATGAGCAGTTCTTC
TRBJ2-3 TRBV27 - - CASSTSDTQYF TGTGCCAGCAGTACGTCAGATACGCAGTATTTT
TRBJ1-4 TRBV27 - TRBD1 CASSSGQGGEKLFF TGTGCCAGCAGTTCAGGACAGGGGGGAGAAAAACTGTTTTTT
TRBJ1-4 TRBV30 few - CAWSETTEKLFF TGTGCCTGGAGTGAGACCACCGAAAAACTGTTTTTT
TRBJ1-2 TRBV5-1 - - CASSTDGEAYGYTF TGCGCCAGCAGTACCGACGGGGAGGCCTATGGCTACACCTTC
TRBJ2-7 TRBV27 - - CASSSSPPYEQYF TGTGCCAGCAGCTCATCCCCCCCCTACGAGCAGTACTTC
TRBJ2-5 TRBV25-1 - - CASSEAGAISETQYF TGTGCCAGCAGTGAGGCTGGAGCAATCTCAGAGACCCAGTACTTC
TRBJ2-7 TRBV29-1 - - CSVGTGTYEQYF TGCAGCGTTGGTACAGGGACCTACGAGCAGTACTTC
TRBJ2-2 TRBV7-2 - - CASSLEIGELFF TGTGCCAGCAGCTTAGAAATCGGGGAGCTGTTTTTT
TRBJ2-7 TRBV4-3 - - CASSPTGFSYEQYF TGCGCCAGCAGTCCGACTGGTTTTAGCTACGAGCAGTACTTC
TRBJ2-7 TRBV6-5 - - CASRGSGPEQYF TGTGCCAGCAGGGGATCTGGCCCGGAGCAGTACTTC
TRBJ2-2 TRBV7-9 - TRBD2 CASSLVRLAGSAGELFF TGTGCCAGCAGCTTAGTTCGACTAGCGGGATCCGCCGGGGAGCTGTTTTTT
TRBJ1-5 TRBV7-9 - - CASSLGGGNQPQHF TGTGCCAGCAGCCTCGGAGGTGGCAATCAGCCCCAGCATTTT
TRBJ2-1 TRBV4-3 - TRBD2 CASSQGGGGYNEQFF TGCGCCAGCAGCCAAGGAGGCGGGGGCTACAATGAGCAGTTCTTC
TRBJ2-2 TRBV11-1 - TRBD2 CASSLARLAAGPGELFF TGTGCCAGCAGCTTAGCCAGACTAGCGGCGGGACCGGGGGAGCTGTTTTTT
TRBJ2-1 TRBV7-2 - TRBD2 CASSLTSGSNSYNEQFF TGTGCCAGCAGTCTTACTAGCGGGAGTAACTCCTACAATGAGCAGTTCTTC
TRBJ2-1 TRBV9 - - CASSVISGNEQFF TGTGCCAGCAGCGTTATAAGCGGGAATGAGCAGTTCTTC
TRBJ2-1 TRBV19 few TRBD2 CASSPRTSYNEQFF TGTGCCAGTAGTCCGCGGACTAGCTACAATGAGCAGTTCTTC
TRBJ2-7 TRBV19 - - CASSITFGHTYEQYF TGTGCCAGTAGTATTACATTCGGGCACACCTACGAGCAGTACTTC
TRBJ2-7 TRBV10-3 - TRBD2 CAISGPQREGLRSSYEQYF TGTGCCATCAGTGGCCCGCAGCGGGAAGGTTTAAGGAGCTCCTACGAGCAGTACTTC
TRBJ1-2 TRBV6-5 - - CASSSSGRGYGYTF TGTGCCAGCAGTTCCTCGGGACGGGGCTATGGCTACACCTTC
TRBJ2-7 TRBV19 - TRBD2 CASSIAASGSGEQYF TGTGCCAGTAGTATAGCGGCTAGCGGGAGTGGCGAGCAGTACTTC
TRBJ2-7 TRBV11-1 few TRBD2 CASSLPTGTTKTEQYF TGTGCCAGCAGCTTACCTACCGGGACTACCAAAACCGAGCAGTACTTC
TRBJ1-3 TRBV5-4 - TRBD1 CASSLRQGGGNTIYF TGTGCCAGCAGCTTGCGACAGGGGGGCGGAAACACCATATATTTT
TRBJ1-1 TRBV18 medium-sized - CASSPRGTSGREAFF TGTGCCAGCTCACCACGCGGGACCTCCGGTCGGGAAGCTTTCTTT
TRBJ2-3 TRBV5-1 - TRBD2 CASSGGTSADTQYF TGCGCCAGCAGCGGCGGGACTAGCGCAGATACGCAGTATTTT
TRBJ2-2 TRBV7-2 - - CASSLGNTGELFF TGTGCCAGCAGCTTAGGGAACACCGGGGAGCTGTTTTTT
TRBJ1-5 TRBV7-2 - - CASSLATVYSNQPQHF TGTGCCAGCAGCTTAGCGACGGTGTATAGCAATCAGCCCCAGCATTTT
TRBJ1-3 TRBV18 once - CASSPRLVTQGSGNTIYF TGTGCCAGCTCACCACGCCTCGTGACACAAGGCTCTGGAAACACCATATATTTT
TRBJ2-3 TRBV6-4 - - CASSDSVGSDTQYF TGTGCCAGCAGTGACTCAGTGGGATCAGATACGCAGTATTTT
TRBJ2-7 TRBV30 few - CAWSADEQYF TGTGCCTGGAGTGCCGACGAGCAGTACTTC
TRBJ2-3 TRBV7-6 - - CASSAQGTHTDTQYF TGTGCCAGCAGCGCACAGGGTACCCACACAGATACGCAGTATTTT
TRBJ2-1 TRBV19 - - CASSIAPVSSYEQFF TGTGCCAGTAGTATAGCCCCCGTGTCCTCTTATGAGCAGTTCTTC
TRBJ1-2 TRBV7-9 - - CASSLTRDHGYTF TGTGCCAGCAGCTTAACCAGGGACCATGGCTACACCTTC
TRBJ1-2 TRBV5-1 - TRBD1 CASSFLFGQGQAYTF TGCGCCAGCAGCTTCCTATTCGGACAGGGTCAAGCCTACACCTTC
TRBJ2-7 TRBV7-3 few - CASSGRDTDSYEQYF TGTGCCAGCAGCGGGCGGGACACCGACTCCTACGAGCAGTACTTC
TRBJ2-7 TRBV18 - TRBD1 CASSPRQGRPDEQYF TGTGCCAGCTCACCTAGACAGGGTAGGCCAGATGAGCAGTACTTC
TRBJ1-3 TRBV4-3 - - CASSRWLGGQGSSSGNTIYF TGCGCCAGCAGCCGATGGTTGGGTGGGCAGGGATCCTCCTCTGGAAACACCATATATTTT
TRBJ2-1 TRBV19 - TRBD2 CASRRDGRAGNEQFF TGTGCCAGTAGGAGGGACGGGAGGGCGGGCAATGAGCAGTTCTTC
TRBJ1-4 TRBV19 - - CASRSDSATNEKLFF TGTGCCAGTAGGTCCGACAGTGCAACTAATGAAAAACTGTTTTTT
TRBJ2-1 TRBV10-3 - TRBD2 CAISESTSGYNEQFF TGTGCCATCAGTGAGTCGACTAGCGGCTACAATGAGCAGTTCTTC
TRBJ1-6 TRBV6-6 few - CASSYPPGRNSPLHF TGTGCCAGCAGTTACCCACCGGGGAGAAATTCACCCCTCCACTTT
TRBJ2-1 TRBV7-2 - TRBD1 CASSPADPGQVSYNEQFF TGTGCCAGCAGCCCCGCCGACCCAGGACAGGTTTCCTACAATGAGCAGTTCTTC
TRBJ1-2 TRBV14 medium-sized - CASSQDLGGNYGYTF TGTGCCAGCAGCCAAGATTTGGGCGGTAACTATGGCTACACCTTC